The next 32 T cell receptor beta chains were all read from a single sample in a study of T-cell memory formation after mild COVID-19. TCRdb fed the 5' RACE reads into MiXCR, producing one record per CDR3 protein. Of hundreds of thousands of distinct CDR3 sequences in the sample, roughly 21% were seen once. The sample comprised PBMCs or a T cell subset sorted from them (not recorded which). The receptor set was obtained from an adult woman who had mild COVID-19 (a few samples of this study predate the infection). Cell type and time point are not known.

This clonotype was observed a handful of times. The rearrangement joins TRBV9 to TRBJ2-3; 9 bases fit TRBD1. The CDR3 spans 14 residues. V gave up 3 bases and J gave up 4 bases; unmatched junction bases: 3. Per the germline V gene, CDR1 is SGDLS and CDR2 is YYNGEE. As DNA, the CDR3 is TGTGCCAGCAGCGACACAGGGGGCTCAGATACGCAGTATTTT. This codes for CASSDTGGSDTQYF.

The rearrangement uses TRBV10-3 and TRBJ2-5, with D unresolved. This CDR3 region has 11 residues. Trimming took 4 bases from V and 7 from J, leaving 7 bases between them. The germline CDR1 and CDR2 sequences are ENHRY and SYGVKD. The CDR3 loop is CAISVVGTQYF. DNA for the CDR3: TGTGCCATCAGTGTTGTTGGGACCCAGTACTTC.

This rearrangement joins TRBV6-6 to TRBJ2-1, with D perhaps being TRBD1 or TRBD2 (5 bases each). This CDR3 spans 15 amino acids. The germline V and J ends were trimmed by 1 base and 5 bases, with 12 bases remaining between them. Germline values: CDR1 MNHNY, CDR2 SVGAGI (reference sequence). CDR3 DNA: TGTGCCAGCAGTTACTGGGACCCTACGAACAATGAGCAGTTCTTC. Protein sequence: CASSYWDPTNNEQFF.

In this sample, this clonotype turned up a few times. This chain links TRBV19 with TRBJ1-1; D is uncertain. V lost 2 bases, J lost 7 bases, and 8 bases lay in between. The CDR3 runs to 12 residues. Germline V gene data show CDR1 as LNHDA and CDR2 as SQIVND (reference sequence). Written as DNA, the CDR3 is TGTGCCAGTAGTATATTTGGGGTTGAAGCTTTCTTT. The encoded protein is CASSIFGVEAFF.

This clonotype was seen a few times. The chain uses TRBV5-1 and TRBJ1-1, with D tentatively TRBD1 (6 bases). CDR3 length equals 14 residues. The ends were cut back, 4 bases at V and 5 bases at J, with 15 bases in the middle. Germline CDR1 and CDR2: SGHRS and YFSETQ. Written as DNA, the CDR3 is TGCGCCAGCAGCGCCCGGGGGGGGCAAACTGAAGCTTTCTTT. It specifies CASSARGGQTEAFF.

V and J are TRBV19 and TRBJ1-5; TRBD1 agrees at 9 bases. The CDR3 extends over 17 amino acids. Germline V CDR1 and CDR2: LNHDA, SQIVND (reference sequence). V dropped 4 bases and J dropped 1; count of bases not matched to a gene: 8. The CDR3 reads CASSTTGGGGSNQPQHF. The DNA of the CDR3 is TGTGCCAGTAGTACAACAGGGGGCGGAGGGAGCAATCAGCCCCAGCATTTT.

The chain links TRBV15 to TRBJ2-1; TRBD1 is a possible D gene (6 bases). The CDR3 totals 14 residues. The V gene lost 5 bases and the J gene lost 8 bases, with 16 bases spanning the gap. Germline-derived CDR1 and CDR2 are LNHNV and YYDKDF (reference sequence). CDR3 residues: CATSSRTDFDEQFF. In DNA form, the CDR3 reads TGTGCCACCAGCTCCCGGACAGATTTCGATGAGCAGTTCTTC.

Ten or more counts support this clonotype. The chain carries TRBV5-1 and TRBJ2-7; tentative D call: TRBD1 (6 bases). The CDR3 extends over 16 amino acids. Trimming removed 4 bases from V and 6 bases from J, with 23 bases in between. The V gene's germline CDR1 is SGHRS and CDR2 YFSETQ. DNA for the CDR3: TGCGCCAGCAGCAACCCGAGGGGGTCTAGCCTCGGCGAGCAGTACTTC. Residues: CASSNPRGSSLGEQYF. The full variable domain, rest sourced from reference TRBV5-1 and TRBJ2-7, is KAGVTQTPRYLIKTRGQQVTLSCSPISGHRSVSWYQQTPGQGLQFLFEYFSETQRNKGNFPGRFSGRQFSNSRSEMNVSTLELGDSALYLCASSNPRGSSLGEQYFGPGTRLTVT.

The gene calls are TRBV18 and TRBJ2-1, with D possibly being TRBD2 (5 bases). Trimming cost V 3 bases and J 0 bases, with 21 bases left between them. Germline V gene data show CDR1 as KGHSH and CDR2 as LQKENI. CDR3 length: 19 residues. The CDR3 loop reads CASSPRTGYRSSSYNEQFF. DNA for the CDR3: TGTGCCAGCTCACCCAGGACGGGGTACCGTTCGAGCTCCTACAATGAGCAGTTCTTC.

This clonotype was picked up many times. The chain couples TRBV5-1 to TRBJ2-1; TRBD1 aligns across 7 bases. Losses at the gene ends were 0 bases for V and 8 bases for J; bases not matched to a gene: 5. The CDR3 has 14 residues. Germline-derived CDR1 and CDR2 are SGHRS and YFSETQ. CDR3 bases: TGCGCCAGCAGCTTGGGGGACAGTGTAGATGAGCAGTTCTTC. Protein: CASSLGDSVDEQFF.

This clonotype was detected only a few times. The CDR3 region is CSDLGQGKTEAFF. The DNA for the CDR3 is TGCAGTGACCTCGGACAGGGTAAGACCGAAGCTTTCTTT. The rearrangement joins TRBV20-1 to TRBJ1-1; 8 nucleotides line up with TRBD1. The CDR3 has 13 residues. CDR1 DFQATT and CDR2 SNEGSKA come from the germline V gene (reference sequence). The V segment lost 7 bases and the J segment 8 bases; nucleotides outside the gene matches: 12.

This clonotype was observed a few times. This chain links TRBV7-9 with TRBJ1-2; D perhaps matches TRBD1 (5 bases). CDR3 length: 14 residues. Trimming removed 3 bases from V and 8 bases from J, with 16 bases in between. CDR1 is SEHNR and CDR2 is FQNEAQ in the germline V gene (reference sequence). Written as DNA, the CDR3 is TGTGCCAGCAGCTTGGGCCAGGGCCCCCTGGGCTACACCTTC. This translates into CASSLGQGPLGYTF.

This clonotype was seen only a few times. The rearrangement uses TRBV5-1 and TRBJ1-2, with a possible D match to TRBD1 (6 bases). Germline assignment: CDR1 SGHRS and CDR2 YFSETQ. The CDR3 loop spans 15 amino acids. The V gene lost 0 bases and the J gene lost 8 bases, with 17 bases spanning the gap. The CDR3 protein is CASSLDGRGNEGYTF. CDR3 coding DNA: TGCGCCAGCAGCTTGGACGGGAGGGGGAACGAGGGCTACACCTTC.

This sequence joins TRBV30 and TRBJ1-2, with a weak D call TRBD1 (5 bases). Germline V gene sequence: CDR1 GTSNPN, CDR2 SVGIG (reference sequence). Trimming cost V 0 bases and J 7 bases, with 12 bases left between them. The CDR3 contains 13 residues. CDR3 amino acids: CAWSVSQGLGYTF. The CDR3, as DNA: TGTGCCTGGAGTGTTTCGCAGGGCCTTGGCTACACCTTC.

The CDR3 DNA is TGCAGTGCTCCGATGTGGAACACTGAAGCTTTCTTT. Its protein is CSAPMWNTEAFF. This chain connects TRBV20-1 to TRBJ1-1, with D unclear. With 5 bases removed from V and 1 base from J, the gap between germline ends came to 8 bases. The CDR3 runs 12 residues. The germline V gene has CDR1 DFQATT and CDR2 SNEGSKA (reference sequence).

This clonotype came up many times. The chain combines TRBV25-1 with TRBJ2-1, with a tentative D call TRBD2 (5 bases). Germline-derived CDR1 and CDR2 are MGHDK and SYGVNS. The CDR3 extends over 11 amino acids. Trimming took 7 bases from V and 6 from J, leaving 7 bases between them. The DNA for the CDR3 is TGTGCCAGCAATGAGGGCAATGAGCAGTTCTTC. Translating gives CASNEGNEQFF.

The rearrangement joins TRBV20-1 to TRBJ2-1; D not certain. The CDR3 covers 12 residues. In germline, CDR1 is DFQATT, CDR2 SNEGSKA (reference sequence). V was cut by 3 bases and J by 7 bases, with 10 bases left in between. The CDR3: CSARVLTNEQFF. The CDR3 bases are TGCAGTGCTAGGGTACTAACTAATGAGCAGTTCTTC.

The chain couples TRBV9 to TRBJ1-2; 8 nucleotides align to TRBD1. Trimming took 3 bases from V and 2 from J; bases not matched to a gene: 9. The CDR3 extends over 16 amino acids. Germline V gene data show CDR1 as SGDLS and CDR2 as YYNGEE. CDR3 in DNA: TGTGCCAGCAGCGCTTGGGACAGGCTGAGGAACTATGGCTACACCTTC. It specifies CASSAWDRLRNYGYTF.

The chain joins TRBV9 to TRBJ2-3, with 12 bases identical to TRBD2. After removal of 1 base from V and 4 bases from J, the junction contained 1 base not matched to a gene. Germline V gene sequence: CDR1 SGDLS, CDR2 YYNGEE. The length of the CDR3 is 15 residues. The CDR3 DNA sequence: TGTGCCAGCAGCGTACTAGCGGGAGGGCCAGATACGCAGTATTTT. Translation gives CASSVLAGGPDTQYF.

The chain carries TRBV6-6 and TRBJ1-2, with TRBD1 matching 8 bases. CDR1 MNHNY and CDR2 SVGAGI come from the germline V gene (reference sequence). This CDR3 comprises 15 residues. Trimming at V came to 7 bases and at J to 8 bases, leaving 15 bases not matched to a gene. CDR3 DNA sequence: TGTGCCAGCACCAGCCGGGACAGGTCTCTTGGGGGCTACACCTTC. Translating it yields CASTSRDRSLGGYTF.

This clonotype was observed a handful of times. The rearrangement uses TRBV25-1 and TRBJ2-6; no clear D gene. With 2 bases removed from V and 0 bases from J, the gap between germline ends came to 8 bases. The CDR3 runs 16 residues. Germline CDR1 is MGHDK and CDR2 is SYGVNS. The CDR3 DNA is TGTGCCAGCAGTGAAAATATGGGCTCTGGGGCCAACGTCCTGACTTTC. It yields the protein CASSENMGSGANVLTF.

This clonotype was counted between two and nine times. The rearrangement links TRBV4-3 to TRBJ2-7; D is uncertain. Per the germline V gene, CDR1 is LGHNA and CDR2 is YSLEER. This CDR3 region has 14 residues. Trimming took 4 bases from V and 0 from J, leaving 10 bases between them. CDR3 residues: CASSPLVVSYEQYF. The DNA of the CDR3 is TGCGCCAGCAGCCCCTTGGTTGTCTCCTACGAGCAGTACTTC.

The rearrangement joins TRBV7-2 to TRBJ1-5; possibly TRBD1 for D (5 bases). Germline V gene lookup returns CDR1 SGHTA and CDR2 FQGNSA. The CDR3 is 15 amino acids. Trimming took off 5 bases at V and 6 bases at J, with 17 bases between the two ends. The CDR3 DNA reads TGTGCCAGCAGCCCTAGATCTCTGGGGACTCAGCCCCAGCATTTT. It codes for CASSPRSLGTQPQHF.

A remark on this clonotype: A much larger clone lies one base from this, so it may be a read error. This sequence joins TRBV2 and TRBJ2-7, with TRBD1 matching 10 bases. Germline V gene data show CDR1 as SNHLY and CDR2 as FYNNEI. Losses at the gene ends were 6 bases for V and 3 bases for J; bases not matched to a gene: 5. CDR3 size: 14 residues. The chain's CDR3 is CASRSRDRGYEQYF. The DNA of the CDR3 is TGTGCCAGCAGATCCCGGGACAGGGGCTACGAGCAGTACTTC.

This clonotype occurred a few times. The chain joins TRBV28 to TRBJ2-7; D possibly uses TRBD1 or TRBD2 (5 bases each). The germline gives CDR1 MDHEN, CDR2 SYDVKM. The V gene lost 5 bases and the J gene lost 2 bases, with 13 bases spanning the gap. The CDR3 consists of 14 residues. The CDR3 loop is CASSHRWGPYEQYF. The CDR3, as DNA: TGTGCCAGCAGTCACCGGTGGGGACCCTACGAGCAGTACTTC.

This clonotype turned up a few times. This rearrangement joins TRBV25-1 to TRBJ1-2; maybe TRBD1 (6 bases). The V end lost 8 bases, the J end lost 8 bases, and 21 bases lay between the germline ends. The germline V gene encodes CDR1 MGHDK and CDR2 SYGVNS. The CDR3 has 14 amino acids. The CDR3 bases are TGTGCCAGCTCCAATCGGGGGCCCCCCGGGGGCTACACCTTC. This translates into CASSNRGPPGGYTF.

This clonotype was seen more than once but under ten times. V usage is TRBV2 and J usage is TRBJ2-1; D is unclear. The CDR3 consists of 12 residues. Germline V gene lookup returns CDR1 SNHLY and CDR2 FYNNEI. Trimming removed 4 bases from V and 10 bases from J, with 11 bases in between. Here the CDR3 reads CASSGQGREQFF. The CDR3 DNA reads TGTGCCAGCAGTGGACAAGGAAGGGAGCAGTTCTTC.

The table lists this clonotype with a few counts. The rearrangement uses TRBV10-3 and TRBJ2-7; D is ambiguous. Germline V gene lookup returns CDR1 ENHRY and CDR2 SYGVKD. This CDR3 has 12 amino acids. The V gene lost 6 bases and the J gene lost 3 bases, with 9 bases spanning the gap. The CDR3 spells CAIRDGNYEQYF. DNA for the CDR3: TGTGCCATCAGAGACGGAAACTACGAGCAGTACTTC.

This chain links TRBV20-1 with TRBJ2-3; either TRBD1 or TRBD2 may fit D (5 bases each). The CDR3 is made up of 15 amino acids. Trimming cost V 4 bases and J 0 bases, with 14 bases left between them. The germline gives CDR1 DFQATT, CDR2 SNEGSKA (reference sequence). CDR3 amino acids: CSATPLGRSTDTQYF. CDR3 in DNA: TGCAGTGCTACCCCATTGGGACGGAGCACAGATACGCAGTATTTT.

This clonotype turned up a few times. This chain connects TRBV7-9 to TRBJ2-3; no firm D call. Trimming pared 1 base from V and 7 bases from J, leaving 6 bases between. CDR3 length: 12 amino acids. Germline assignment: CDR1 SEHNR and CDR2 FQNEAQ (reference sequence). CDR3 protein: CASSLEGHTQYF. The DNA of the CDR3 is TGTGCCAGCAGCTTAGAGGGCCATACGCAGTATTTT.

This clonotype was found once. For the CDR3, the DNA is TGTGCCAGCAGCCCGGGGGGCGCGTCCCCCCAGTACTTC. It translates to CASSPGGASPQYF. This chain connects TRBV7-8 to TRBJ2-5; a weak D match, TRBD2 (7 bases). With 5 bases removed from V and 9 bases from J, the gap between germline ends came to 16 bases. Germline V gene data show CDR1 as SGHVS and CDR2 as FQNEAQ. CDR3 length: 13 amino acids.

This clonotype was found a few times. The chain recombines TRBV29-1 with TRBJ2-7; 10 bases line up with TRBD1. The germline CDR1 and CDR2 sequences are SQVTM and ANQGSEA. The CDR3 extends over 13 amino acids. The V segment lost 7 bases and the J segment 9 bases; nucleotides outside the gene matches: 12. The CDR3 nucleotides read TGCAGCGCCGTACGGGACAGGGGAGGTGCGCAGTACTTC. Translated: CSAVRDRGGAQYF.